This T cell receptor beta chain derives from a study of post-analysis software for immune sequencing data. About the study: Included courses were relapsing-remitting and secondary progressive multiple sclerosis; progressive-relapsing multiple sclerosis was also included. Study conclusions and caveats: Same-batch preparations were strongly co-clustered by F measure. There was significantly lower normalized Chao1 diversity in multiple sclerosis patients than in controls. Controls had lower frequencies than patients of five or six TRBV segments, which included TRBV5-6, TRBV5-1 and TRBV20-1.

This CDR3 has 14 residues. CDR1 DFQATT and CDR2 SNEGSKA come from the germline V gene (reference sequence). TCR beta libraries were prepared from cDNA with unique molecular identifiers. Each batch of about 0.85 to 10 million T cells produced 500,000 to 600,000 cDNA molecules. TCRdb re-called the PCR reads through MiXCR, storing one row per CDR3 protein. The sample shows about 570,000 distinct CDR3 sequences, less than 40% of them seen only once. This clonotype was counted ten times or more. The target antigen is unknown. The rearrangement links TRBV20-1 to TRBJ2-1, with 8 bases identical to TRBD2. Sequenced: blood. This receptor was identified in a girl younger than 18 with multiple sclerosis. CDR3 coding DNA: TGCAGCGCGCGCAGCGGGGGCCCGTACAATGAGCAGTTCTTC. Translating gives CSARSGGPYNEQFF.